The source of this T cell receptor beta chain is a study of cytomegalovirus exposure and HLA in healthy donors. The study's findings and limits: TCR beta V- and J-gene trimming was later associated with a missense DCLRE1C variant. Earlier analysis found most TCR beta V segments productive about 87% or about 30% of the time. It was about 150 TCR beta chains that were listed as cytomegalovirus-associated.

Trimming pared 0 bases from V and 5 bases from J, leaving 11 bases between. CDR1 is SGHAT and CDR2 is FQDESV in the germline V gene (reference sequence). The length of the CDR3 is 14 residues. Primers: 60 Vbeta forward and 13 Jbeta reverse. As originally analysed: An analysis that came later counted tens of millions of unique TCR beta chains, 10 million to 11 million shared. Clones were read by immunoSEQ multiplex PCR, and TCRdb kept only the in-frame ones, dropping some. V and J calls and clone size are those listed in that table; D and trimming were worked out from the DNA. The sample has over 150,000 clones; 84% are singletons. Comments on this clone: Its antigen is undetermined.

The V call is TRBV11-1, the J call TRBJ2-7, with D possibly matching TRBD1 (6 bases). The clonotype comes from a young man in good health and CMV-seronegative. Specimen: PBMCs. The CDR3 bases are TGTGCCAGCAGCTTAGCGCCAGGGGCCAACGAGCAGTACTTC. Its protein product is CASSLAPGANEQYF.